The 6 T cell receptor beta chains below all came from one sample that was sequenced in a study of shared T cell receptors in the human thymus. The assay was immunoSEQ multiplex PCR, and TCRdb's table has in-frame clones only and misses some. This table has more than 300,000 clones, 85% to 95% appearing once. Input material: thymocytes. The receptors come from a human donor.

This clone was counted once. The rearrangement links TRBV28 to TRBJ1-1; 8 nucleotides line up with TRBD1. This CDR3 spans 14 amino acids. V was clipped by 6 bases and J by 9 bases; unmatched bases: 12. The germline V gene has CDR1 MDHEN and CDR2 SYDVKM. The chain's CDR3 is CASRATTGDIQAFF. In DNA, the CDR3 is TGTGCCAGCAGGGCTACGACAGGGGACATTCAAGCTTTCTTT. Drawing the rest from reference TRBV28 and TRBJ1-1, the complete variable domain is DVKVTQSSRYLVKRTGEKVFLECVQDMDHENMFWYRQDPGLGLRLIYFSYDVKMKEKGDIPEGYSVSREKKERFSLILESASTNQTSMYLCASRATTGDIQAFFGQGTRLTVV.

The rearrangement uses TRBV15 and TRBJ1-2; no firm D call. Germline V CDR1 and CDR2: LNHNV, YYDKDF (reference sequence). This CDR3 region has 12 residues. V was cut by 5 bases and J by 4 bases, with 8 bases left in between. The CDR3 here is CATSLKGYGYTF. DNA for the CDR3: TGTGCCACCAGCCTAAAAGGCTATGGCTACACCTTC.

This clone has a single count. This rearrangement joins TRBV15 to TRBJ2-6; D is perhaps TRBD2 (5 bases). Germline-derived CDR1 and CDR2 are LNHNV and YYDKDF (reference sequence). The CDR3 totals 20 residues. The V gene lost 0 bases and the J gene lost 0 bases, with 18 bases spanning the gap. CDR3 residues: CATSRDHGEKKSSGANVLTF. CDR3 sequence (DNA): TGTGCCACCAGCAGAGATCATGGGGAGAAGAAAAGCTCTGGGGCCAACGTCCTGACTTTC.

This clone has a single count. Other nucleotide sequences in the sample specify the same CDR3. This sequence joins TRBV27 and TRBJ2-5; D is perhaps TRBD1 (5 bases). This CDR3 contains 14 residues. Germline V gives CDR1 MNHEY, CDR2 SMNVEV (reference sequence). The germline V and J ends were trimmed by 5 bases and 5 bases, with 15 bases remaining between them. CDR3 sequence reads: CASSPLQGGETQYF. The CDR3 DNA sequence: TGTGCCAGCAGTCCCCTCCAGGGTGGGGAGACCCAGTACTTC.

This chain uses TRBV5-5 with TRBJ2-5; the D gene could be TRBD1 or TRBD2 (5 bases each). CDR3 length: 16 amino acids. Trimming removed 0 bases from V and 2 bases from J, with 14 bases in between. The germline gives CDR1 SGHKS, CDR2 YYEKEE (reference sequence). The CDR3 here is CASSLVLGPGQETQYF. Written as DNA, the CDR3 is TGTGCCAGCAGCTTGGTACTGGGGCCGGGGCAAGAGACCCAGTACTTC.

CDR3 sequence: CASSFYRGYSYEQYF. The CDR3 coding sequence is TGTGCCAGCAGCTTCTACAGGGGTTACTCCTACGAGCAGTACTTC. The V call is TRBV7-6, the J call TRBJ2-7, with 7 nucleotides matching TRBD1. CDR1 is SGHVS and CDR2 is FNYEAQ in the germline V gene. The CDR3 length is 15 residues. The ends lost 3 bases at V and 0 bases at J; junction bases unmatched: 5.